The sequence of this TCR beta chain was determined in a study of cytomegalovirus exposure and HLA in healthy donors. The CDR3 is 17 residues long. Germline CDR1 reads LNHNV; CDR2 reads YYDKDF (reference sequence). V was clipped by 3 bases and J by 5 bases; unmatched bases: 7. The data were produced by immunoSEQ multiplex PCR, yet TCRdb's version contains in-frame clones alone and is incomplete. Of approximately 120,000 clones listed, about 90% were seen once; the top ten hold about 1.9%. V gene TRBV15 combines with J gene TRBJ2-5, with TRBD2 matching 15 bases. Sequencing was carried out using PBMCs. This clonotype was sampled from a woman aged 18-35 years in good health and CMV-seronegative. CDR3 DNA: TGTGCCACCAGCAGGGGACTAGCGGGGGGAATGGGGGAGACCCAGTACTTC. Translating gives CATSRGLAGGMGETQYF.